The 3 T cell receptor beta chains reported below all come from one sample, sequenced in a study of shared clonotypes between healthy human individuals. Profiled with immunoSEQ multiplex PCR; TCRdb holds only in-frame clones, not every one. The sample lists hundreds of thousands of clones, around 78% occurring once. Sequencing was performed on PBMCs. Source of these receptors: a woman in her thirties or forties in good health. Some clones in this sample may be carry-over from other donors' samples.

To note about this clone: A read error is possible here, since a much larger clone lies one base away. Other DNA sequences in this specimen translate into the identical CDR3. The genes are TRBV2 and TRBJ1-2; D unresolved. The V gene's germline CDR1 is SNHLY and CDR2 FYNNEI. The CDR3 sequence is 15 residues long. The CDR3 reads CASSVLAGSNYGYTF. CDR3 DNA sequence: TGTGCCAGCAGTGTTTTGGCGGGCAGCAACTACGGCTACACCTTC.

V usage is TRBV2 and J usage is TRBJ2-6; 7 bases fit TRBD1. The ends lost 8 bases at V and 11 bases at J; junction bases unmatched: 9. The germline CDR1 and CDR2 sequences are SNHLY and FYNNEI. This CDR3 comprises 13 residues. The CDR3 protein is CASFYDRADVLTF. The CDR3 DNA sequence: TGTGCCAGCTTCTATGACAGGGCAGACGTCCTGACTTTC.

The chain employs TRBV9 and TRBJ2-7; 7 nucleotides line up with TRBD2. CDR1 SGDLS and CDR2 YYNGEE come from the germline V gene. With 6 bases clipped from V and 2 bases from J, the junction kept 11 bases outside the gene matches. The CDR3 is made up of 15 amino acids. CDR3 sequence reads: CASTRGLAEPYEQYF. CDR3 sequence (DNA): TGTGCCAGCACCCGAGGGCTAGCGGAACCCTACGAGCAGTACTTC. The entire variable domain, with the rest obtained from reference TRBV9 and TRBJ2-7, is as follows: DSGVTQTPKHLITATGQRVTLRCSPRSGDLSVYWYQQSLDQGLQFLIQYYNGEERAKGNILERFSAQQFPDLHSELNLSSLELGDSALYFCASTRGLAEPYEQYFGPGTRLTVT.